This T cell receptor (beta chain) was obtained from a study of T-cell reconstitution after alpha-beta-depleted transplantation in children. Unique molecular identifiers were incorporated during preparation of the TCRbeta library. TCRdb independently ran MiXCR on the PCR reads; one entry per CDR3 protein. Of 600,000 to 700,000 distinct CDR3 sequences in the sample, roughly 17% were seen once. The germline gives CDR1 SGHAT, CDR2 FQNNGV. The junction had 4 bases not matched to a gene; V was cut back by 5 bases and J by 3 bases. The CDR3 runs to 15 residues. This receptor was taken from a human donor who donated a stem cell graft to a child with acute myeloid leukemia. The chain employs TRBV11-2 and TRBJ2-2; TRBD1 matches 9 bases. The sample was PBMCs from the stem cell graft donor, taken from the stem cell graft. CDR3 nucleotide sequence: TGTGCCAGCAGCCCGGACAGGGGAGACACCGGGGAGCTGTTTTTT. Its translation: CASSPDRGDTGELFF.